The clone carrying this T cell receptor beta chain appeared many times. As yet, its antigen is unknown. The CDR3 contains 15 residues. Trimming removed 0 bases at V and 5 bases at J, with 14 bases between. CDR1 is SGHDN, CDR2 FVKESK, per germline. Before being chosen for sequencing, patients had shown CD8+CD57+ cell expansion by flow cytometry. Profiling of TCR beta VDJ combinations and CDR3 sequences used genomic DNA as template. Via MiXCR, TCRdb re-called the reads, giving one row per CDR3 protein. Here the sample spans under 200,000 distinct CDR3 sequences, about 48% being singletons. This record comes from a study of CD8+CD57+ T cells in acquired aplastic anemia. The overall study: Across the sorted CD4+ and CD8+ cells, DNA amounts averaged 3.2 ug.

Study observations and caveats: In common between the patients and the controls were twenty-nine CD8+ CDR3 sequences.

The chain combines TRBV14 with TRBJ2-7; tentative D call: TRBD2 (6 bases). The sequence came from a human donor with aplastic anemia. Sequenced sample: sorted CD4+, CD8+, or CD8+CD57+ T cells (not recorded which) from PBMCs. CDR3 residues: CASSQDSGSRHEQYF. DNA of the CDR3: TGTGCCAGCAGCCAAGATTCCGGGAGTCGCCACGAGCAGTACTTC.